This note documents a single TCR beta chain sequence. Its specificity is unknown. The sample comes from a study of cytomegalovirus exposure and HLA in healthy donors. The primer mix had 60 Vbeta and 13 Jbeta primers. Original analysis: The authors later counted some 76 million unique TCR beta chains, around 9.9 million of them shared. The protocol was immunoSEQ multiplex PCR, while the TCRdb copy is restricted to in-frame clones and leaves out a portion. The V and J calls and the clone size are those of that table, but D and trimming were determined from the DNA. The sample contains approximately 160,000 clones, roughly 73% of which appear only once. Study-wide results and limits: A later analysis by the authors found several of the most significant clusters apparently linked to common viral pathogens.

The sample taken for sequencing was PBMCs. The TCR sequence derives from a male donor in good health and CMV-seronegative.

As DNA, the CDR3 is TGCGCCAGCAGCCAAACCGGGACTTACGAAAGGACGTACGAGCAGTACTTC. This gives the protein CASSQTGTYERTYEQYF. The chain joins TRBV4-1 to TRBJ2-7; possible D gene TRBD2, 6 bases. The germline CDR1 and CDR2 sequences are MGHRA and YSYEKL. This CDR3 spans 17 amino acids. The V end lost 2 bases, the J end lost 4 bases, and 21 bases lay between the germline ends.